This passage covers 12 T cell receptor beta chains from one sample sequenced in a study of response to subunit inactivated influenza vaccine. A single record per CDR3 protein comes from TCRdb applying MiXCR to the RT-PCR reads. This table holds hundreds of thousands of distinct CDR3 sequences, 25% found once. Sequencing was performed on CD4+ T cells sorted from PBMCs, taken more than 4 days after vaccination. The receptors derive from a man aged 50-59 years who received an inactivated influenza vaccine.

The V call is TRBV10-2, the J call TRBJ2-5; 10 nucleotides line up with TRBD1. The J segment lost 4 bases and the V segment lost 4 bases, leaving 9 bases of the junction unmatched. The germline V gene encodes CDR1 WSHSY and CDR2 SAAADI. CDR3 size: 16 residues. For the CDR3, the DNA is TGCGCCAGCAGTGGAGGACAGGGGGTGATTCGAGAGACCCAGTACTTC. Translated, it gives CASSGGQGVIRETQYF.

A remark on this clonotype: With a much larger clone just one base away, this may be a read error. CDR3 bases: TGCACCAGCAGCTTGTCGGCGGGCGAAAATGAGCAGTTCTTC. The encoded protein is CTSSLSAGENEQFF. This sequence joins TRBV5-1 and TRBJ2-1; a weak D match, TRBD2 (5 bases). The CDR3 covers 14 residues. CDR1 SGHRS and CDR2 YFSETQ come from the germline V gene.

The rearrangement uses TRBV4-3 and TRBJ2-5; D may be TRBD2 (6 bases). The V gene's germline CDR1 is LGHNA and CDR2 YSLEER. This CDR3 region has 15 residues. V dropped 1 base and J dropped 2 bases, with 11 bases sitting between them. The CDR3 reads CASSQGLGGQETQYF. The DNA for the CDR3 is TGCGCCAGCAGCCAAGGGCTGGGGGGACAAGAGACCCAGTACTTC.

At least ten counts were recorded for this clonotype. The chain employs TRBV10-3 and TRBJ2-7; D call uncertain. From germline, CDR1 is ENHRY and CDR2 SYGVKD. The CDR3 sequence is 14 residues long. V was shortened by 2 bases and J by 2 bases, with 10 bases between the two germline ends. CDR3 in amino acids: CAISEDGQTYEQYF. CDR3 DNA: TGTGCCATCAGTGAGGATGGTCAGACCTACGAGCAGTACTTC.

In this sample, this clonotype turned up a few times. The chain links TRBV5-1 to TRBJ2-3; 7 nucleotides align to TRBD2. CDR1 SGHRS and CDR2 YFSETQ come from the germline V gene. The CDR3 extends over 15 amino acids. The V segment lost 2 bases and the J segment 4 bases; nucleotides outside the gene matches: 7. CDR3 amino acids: CASSLGAGVSDTQYF. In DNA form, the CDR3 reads TGCGCCAGCAGCTTAGGGGCGGGAGTATCAGATACGCAGTATTTT.

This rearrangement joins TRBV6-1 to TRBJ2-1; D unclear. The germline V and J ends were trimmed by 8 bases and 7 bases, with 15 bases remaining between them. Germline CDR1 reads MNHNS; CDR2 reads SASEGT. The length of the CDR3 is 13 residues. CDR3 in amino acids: CASSQVLGNEQFF. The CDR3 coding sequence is TGTGCCAGCTCCCAAGTCTTGGGTAATGAGCAGTTCTTC.

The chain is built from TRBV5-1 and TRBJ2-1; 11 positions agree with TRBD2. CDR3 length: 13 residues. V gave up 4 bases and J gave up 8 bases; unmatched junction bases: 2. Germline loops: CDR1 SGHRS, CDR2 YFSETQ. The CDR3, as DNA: TGCGCCAGCAGCGAACTAGCGGGAGATGAGCAGTTCTTC. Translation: CASSELAGDEQFF.

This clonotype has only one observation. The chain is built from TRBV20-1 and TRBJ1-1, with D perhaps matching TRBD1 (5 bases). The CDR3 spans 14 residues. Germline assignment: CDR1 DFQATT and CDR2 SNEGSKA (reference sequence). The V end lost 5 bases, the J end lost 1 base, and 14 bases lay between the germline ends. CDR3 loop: CSAGSGGPNTEAFF. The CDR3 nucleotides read TGCAGTGCTGGTTCGGGGGGACCGAACACTGAAGCTTTCTTT.

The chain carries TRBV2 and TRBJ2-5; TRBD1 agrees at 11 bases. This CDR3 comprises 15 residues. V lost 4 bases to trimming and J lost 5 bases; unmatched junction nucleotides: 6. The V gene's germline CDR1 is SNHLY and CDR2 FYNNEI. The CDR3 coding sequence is TGTGCCAGCAGTGGCGGACAGGGGGCTTGGGAGACCCAGTACTTC. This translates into CASSGGQGAWETQYF.

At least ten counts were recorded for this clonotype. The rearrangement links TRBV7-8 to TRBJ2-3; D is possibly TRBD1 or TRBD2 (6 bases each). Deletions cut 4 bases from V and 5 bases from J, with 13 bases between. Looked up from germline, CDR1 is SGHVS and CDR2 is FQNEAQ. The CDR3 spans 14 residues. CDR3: CASSSWGALDTQYF. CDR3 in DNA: TGTGCCAGCAGCTCTTGGGGGGCCCTAGATACGCAGTATTTT.

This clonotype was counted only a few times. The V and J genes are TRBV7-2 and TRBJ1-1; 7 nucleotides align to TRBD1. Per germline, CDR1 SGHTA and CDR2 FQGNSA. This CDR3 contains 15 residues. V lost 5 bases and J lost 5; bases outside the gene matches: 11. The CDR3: CASSRLRTGRTEAFF. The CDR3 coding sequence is TGTGCCAGCAGCCGGCTTCGGACAGGCCGGACTGAAGCTTTCTTT.

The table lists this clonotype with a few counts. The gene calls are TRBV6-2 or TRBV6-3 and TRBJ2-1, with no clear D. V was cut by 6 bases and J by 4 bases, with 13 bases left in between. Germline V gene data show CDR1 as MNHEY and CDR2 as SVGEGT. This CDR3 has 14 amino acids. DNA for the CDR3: TGTGCCAGCAGCCGCCCTGACAAGTACAATGAGCAGTTCTTC. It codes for CASSRPDKYNEQFF.